The clone carrying this T cell receptor (beta chain) showed up just a few times. The antigen is unknown. These data originate in a study of OX40 agonist ivuxolimab in advanced cancers. Study-level information: Three patients had partial responses: one hepatocellular carcinoma, two cutaneous melanoma.

The ends were cut back, 0 bases at V and 1 base at J, with 10 bases in the middle. The germline gives CDR1 SGDLS, CDR2 YYNGEE. The CDR3 is made up of 15 amino acids. Patients with autoimmune history or systemic immunosuppression were excluded. Produced via immunoSEQ multiplex PCR; TCRdb's table is partial and in-frame only. Among about 83,000 clones, around 85% were seen once, and the ten largest hold approximately 7%. Notes on the study in general: There were, on average, more expanded clones in CD8+ T cells than in CD4+. Low clonal expansion, among the lowest seen, marked partial responders at 0.1-3.0 mg/kg.

This specimen consisted of CD4+ or CD8+ T cells sorted from blood, obtained in a trial of the OX40 agonist ivuxolimab. This receptor was obtained from an adult with an advanced solid tumor such as melanoma, head and neck, liver or kidney cancer. This chain links TRBV9 with TRBJ2-5, with a tentative D call TRBD1 (5 bases). CDR3 sequence: CASSVETGLQETQYF. The CDR3, as DNA: TGTGCCAGCAGCGTAGAAACAGGCCTCCAAGAGACCCAGTACTTC.